This TCR beta chain was found in a study of neurological immune-mediated disorders. Overall study: A relapsing-remitting course was seen in about 90% of the roughly 35 multiple sclerosis patients and a secondary progressive course in 3.

Germline lookup yields CDR1 SQVTM and CDR2 ANQGSEA. CDR3 length: 13 amino acids. Trimming shortened V by 7 bases and J by 4 bases, and 14 bases separated the two germline ends. Overall study results and limits: None of the CDR3 amino acid sequences found in expanded clones was shared across subjects. This suggests that the TCR-beta repertoires were private in all groups.

The table lists this clonotype with a few counts. Its antigen remains unidentified. A single base separates this from a much larger clone, so it may be a read error. Synthesis of cDNA used 5'RACE (with 10-nucleotide random UMIs). MiXCR was run by TCRdb on the 5' RACE reads, yielding one entry per CDR3 protein. The table lists 55,000 to 60,000 distinct CDR3 sequences, roughly 3.3% of them singletons, with about 3% in the top ten. Where libraries were unsorted, they were derived from 2 million PBMCs stored at -80 degrees C. The sample was PBMCs. This TCR derives from a woman aged 25 to 39 with multiple sclerosis. The rearrangement links TRBV29-1 to TRBJ2-1; D is unresolved. CDR3 in DNA: TGCAGCGGCGGTGCGGAATATTACAATGAGCAGTTCTTC. As protein: CSGGAEYYNEQFF.